This T cell receptor beta chain was profiled in a study of OX40 agonist ivuxolimab in advanced cancers. For the study at large: At 82.7% male, the cohort had a mean age of around 56 years, ranging from roughly 20 to 90. Findings and caveats of the study: More expanded clones were seen, on average, in CD8+ T cells than in CD4+. Circulating CD4+ and CD8+ T cells showed clonal expansion by week 6 at 0.1 to 3.0 mg/kg. Some patients without response likewise showed low normalized clonal expansion.

Trimming took off 6 bases at V and 12 bases at J, with 12 bases between the two ends. This CDR3 is 10 amino acids long. Germline CDR1 is LGHNT and CDR2 is FRNRAP. The data were produced by immunoSEQ multiplex PCR, yet TCRdb's version contains in-frame clones alone and is incomplete. The data hold about 70,000 clones, with 86% observed a single time. Details on this clone: The target antigen is unknown.

The sequence came from an adult with an advanced solid tumor such as melanoma, head and neck, liver or kidney cancer. The sample in question was CD4+ or CD8+ T cells sorted from blood, obtained in a trial of the OX40 agonist ivuxolimab. The genes are TRBV12-5 and TRBJ2-7, with D uncertain. DNA of the CDR3: TGTGCTAGTGGCCTTTCCACGTTGTACTTC. It translates to CASGLSTLYF.